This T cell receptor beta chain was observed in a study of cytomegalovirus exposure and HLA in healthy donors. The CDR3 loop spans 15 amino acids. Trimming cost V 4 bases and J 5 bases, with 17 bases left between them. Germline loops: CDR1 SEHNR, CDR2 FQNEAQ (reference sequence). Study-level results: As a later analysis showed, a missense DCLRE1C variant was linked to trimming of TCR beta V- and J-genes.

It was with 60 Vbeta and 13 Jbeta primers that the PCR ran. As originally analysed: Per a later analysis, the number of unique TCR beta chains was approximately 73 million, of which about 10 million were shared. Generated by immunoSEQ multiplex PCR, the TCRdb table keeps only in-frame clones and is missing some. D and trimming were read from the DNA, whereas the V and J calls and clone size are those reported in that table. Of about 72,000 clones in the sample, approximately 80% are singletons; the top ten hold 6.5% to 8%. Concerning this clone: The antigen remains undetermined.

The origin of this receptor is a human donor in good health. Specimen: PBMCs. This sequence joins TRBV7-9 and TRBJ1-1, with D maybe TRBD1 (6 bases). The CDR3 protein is CASSSPPKGETEAFF. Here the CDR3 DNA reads TGTGCCAGCAGCTCCCCCCCTAAGGGGGAGACTGAAGCTTTCTTT.